This T cell receptor beta chain originates from a study of T cells after posttransplantation cyclophosphamide. Study-wide findings and caveats: TRB overlap between skin or GI tissue T cells and blood was limited. Later blood repertoires were often dominated by clones from the donor CD8+ memory compartment.

This clone occurred many times. Its antigen is not identified. The method was immunoSEQ multiplex PCR; TCRdb's version includes in-frame clones alone and lacks a portion of them. Listed here are approximately 2,300 clones without any singletons, the top ten holding around a quarter. Busulfan-fludarabine conditioning, marrow transplant, and cyclophosphamide on days +3 and +4 were administered. The CDR3 is made up of 12 amino acids. Germline-derived CDR1 and CDR2 are PRHDT and FYEKMQ (reference sequence). The ends were cut back, 1 base at V and 15 bases at J, with 13 bases in the middle. The material sequenced was PBMCs, taken after an allogeneic stem cell transplant with post-transplant cyclophosphamide. The genes are TRBV13 and TRBJ1-5; tentative D call: TRBD1 (5 bases). The TCR sequence derives from a female patient over 55 who received an allogeneic stem cell transplant from an unrelated donor, was CMV-positive, and had acute GVHD only. Some T cells may be transferred from the graft donor. The chain's CDR3 is CASSLARASLHF. DNA of the CDR3: TGTGCCAGCAGCTTAGCCAGGGCATCGTTGCATTTT.